This T cell receptor beta chain emerged from a study of cytomegalovirus exposure and HLA in healthy donors (dated 2017 in TCRdb). For the study in its entirety: An earlier analysis of approximately 590 of the donors reported approximately 300 Gb of sequence data and roughly 110 million unique TCR beta sequences from roughly 200 million T cells. An early release covering about 600 HLA-typed donors comprised roughly 300 gigabases of sequencing data and some 79 million unique TCR sequences. The genetic ancestry cluster associated with self-reported Caucasian donors included roughly four fifths of the roughly 400 genotyped donors. The study aimed to test whether cataloging public T cell receptors could reveal signatures of past pathogen exposure. Using immunosequencing, the study profiled T cell repertoires from 666 subjects and related those repertoires to cytomegalovirus serostatus. A separate validation cohort of approximately 130 different subjects was used in addition to the 666-subject first cohort. The study combined high-throughput TCR immunosequencing, statistical association of individual TCRs with disease status, and machine learning to predict cytomegalovirus infection status. To study patterns of TCR occurrence, a later analysis re-analyzed previously published TCR beta repertoires from around 700 donors and added high-resolution HLA genotyping. Rather than drawing on any new phenotypic data, the later analysis identified candidate immune exposures from TCR beta sequences and the way those sequences occurred across donors. To decide whether each TCR beta V gene segment behaved as functional or pseudogenic, an earlier analysis of approximately 600 of the donors relied on high-throughput TCR beta sequencing. Alongside the repertoire data, information on donor age, sex, ethnicity and CMV serostatus was compiled. A later genetic analysis used genome-wide SNP genotypes for about 60% of the 666 donors, treating that subset as a discovery cohort. Every discovery cohort repertoire had been produced on one sequencing platform. Class I and class II HLA loci were covered by the typing at four-digit resolution. The number of donors typed differed by locus, with roughly 629-640 for A, B, C, DRB1 and DQB1, 522 for DQA1, 600 to 610 for DPA1, and some 440 for DPB1. Four or five DR-DQ haplotypes were handled as single units for association and clustering because linkage in the cohort was strong. Among about 410 genotyped donors of the cohort, an average of about 240,000 unique TCR beta nucleotide sequences was sequenced per donor, of which 15% to 20% were non-productive. Study-wide conclusions, independent of this receptor: The presence/absence analyses assumed that sequencing depth was roughly uniform across donors, and that assumption may not be true. An earlier analysis of approximately 590 of the donors showed that most TCR beta V segments appeared in productive rearrangements either about 87% or about 30% of the time, which broadly matched IMGT annotations. Compared with equally common non-associated chains, HLA-associated TCR beta chains in a later analysis were more clonally expanded and had lower generation probabilities. A later analysis found that TCR association rates varied across HLA loci, with DRB1 alleles showing the most associated TCRs and HLA-C alleles the fewest. In a later genetic analysis, fewer N-insertions in productive TCRs were reported among donors in an Asian-associated ancestry cluster than the approximately 670-donor mean. The study gave a list of 150 to 200 TCR beta chains associated with cytomegalovirus. Several of the top co-occurrence clusters appeared to be linked to parvovirus B19, influenza, CMV and Epstein-Barr virus, according to a later analysis. Because HLA typing was unavailable for some donors at each locus, only the typed subset was used in association tests. Some IMGT-functional V segments, including TRBV6-2 and TRBV6-3, could not be told apart with the 87-base-pair reads, so those segments were excluded. Most CMV-associated TCR beta chains appeared to be HLA-restricted in a later analysis, and the HLA associations seemed to be driven largely by CMV exposure. A further reported finding was that TCR beta sequences accurately predicted the HLA-A and HLA-B alleles for most subjects in the first cohort. Immune exposure information for the cohort was limited to CMV serostatus. Linkage disequilibrium might explain the correlated functional status among segregating V segments, but an unknown experimental factor could not be excluded. While some public TCRs were present in many individuals, most TCR sequences turned up only very rarely across donors. A later genetic analysis associated a missense DCLRE1C variant with V-gene and J-gene trimming of TCR beta chains, and an independent cohort replicated the association. The cohort was sequenced for TCR beta chains only, and without alpha or paired-chain data the features that could be detected were limited. At a false discovery rate of 0.05, a later analysis linked 16,951 TCR beta sequences to specific HLA alleles. Strong co-occurrence of HLA alleles, especially DR and DQ, made assigning TCR associations to individual alleles difficult. Some 15 rarely observed V segments, including chromosome 9 orphons, were excluded from the earlier analysis of some 590 of the donors because counts were too low. The classifier was reported to diagnose cytomegalovirus status with high specificity and sensitivity in both the original and validation cohorts. It was suggested by the authors that the approach could potentially be generalized to other disease states and immunological phenotypes. A cluster of highly shared sequence variants was judged likely to represent a technical artifact of the sequencing pipeline. A few of the identified cytomegalovirus-associated TCR beta chains were confirmed in vitro to be specific for cytomegalovirus antigens.

Library prep was done by the immunoSEQ multiplex PCR assay. For the multiplex PCR, a mixture combining 60 forward primers for TCR Vbeta segments and 13 reverse primers for TCR Jbeta segments was used. A multiplex PCR assay on genomic DNA amplified the CDR3 region of rearranged TCR beta genes. The Illumina HiSeq System was used to sequence the amplified TCR beta libraries as 87-base-pair reads. On the study's bioinformatics: A later analysis tallied 70 million to 100 million unique TCR beta chains across the 700 or so repertoires, and 10 million to 11 million of those chains were shared by two or more donors. To remove PCR and sequencing errors, raw reads were error-corrected and collapsed into unique sequences using a nearest-neighbor algorithm that merged closely related sequences. To assign V, D and J gene segments, CDR3 sequences were aligned to IMGT reference sequences. For a sequence to be retained, a match of at least six nucleotides to both a V gene segment and a J gene segment was required. A rearrangement counted as productive if the CDR3 had no stop codons and remained in frame with V and J, and every other rearrangement counted as non-productive. Following IMGT convention, CDR3 was defined as the stretch from the second conserved V-encoded cysteine to the conserved J-encoded phenylalanine. In an earlier analysis of roughly 610 of the donors, sequences lacking an unambiguous match to a single V gene segment were excluded. In an earlier analysis of approximately 590 of the donors, a V segment was called functional when productive rearrangements were above 56.7%, and segregating when the standard deviation between donors exceeded 5%. To diagnose cytomegalovirus status from the catalog of TCR beta chain sequences, a statistical classification framework was built. V and J gene assignment, in a later analysis, came from comparing TCR nucleotide sequences with IMGT/GENE-DB human TR gene sequences. The TCRdist pipeline was used in a later analysis to assign CDR3 sequences and most-parsimonious VDJ recombination scenarios. In a later analysis, each TCR beta chain was defined by its CDR3 amino acid sequence together with its V-gene family, and reads without a unique V-gene family were excluded. A later analysis removed nearly 600 highly shared, low-generation-probability nucleotide sequences to deal with suspected cross-contamination and a sequencing artifact. In a later analysis, a clonal expansion index was calculated for each public chain from normalized within-repertoire ranks of inferred template counts. In a later analysis, generation probabilities were computed using a VDJ recombination model fitted to out-of-frame rearrangements, and the results were checked against IGoR. Hypergeometric tests were used in a later analysis to score TCR-TCR, TCR-HLA and TCR-CMV co-occurrence, with a repertoire-size bias correction applied to the TCR pairs. A later analysis estimated false discovery rates by permuting HLA or CMV assignments 20 times. In a later analysis, co-occurring TCRs were grouped using DBSCAN, and TCRdist sequence similarity was added for clustering within HLA-allele-positive subsets. Repertoires with fewer than 30,000 or more than 120,000 public chains, plus five repertoires with anomalous nucleotide sharing, were excluded from co-occurrence clustering. The table comes from immuneACCESS by way of TCRdb, which keeps in-frame sequences with V and J called. Part of the clones is missing from these tables; in studies checked, under half for an unresolved V gene and the rest for unknown reasons. That table supplies the V and J calls and clone size; D and trimming were determined from the DNA. This sample is represented by under 200,000 clones; approximately 84% of them were singletons. 4.5% to 5.5% of the sample lies in the top ten.

Reading from cysteine to phenylalanine, the CDR3 counts 14 amino acids. Only CDR3 DNA remains: 42 bases, in frame from the first base. For CDR1 and CDR2, the germline V gene lists SGHAT and FQNNGV. Clipping removes 5 bases from V and 4 bases from J, with 3 as the unmatched junction base count. In regard to this clone: There is no known antigen for this receptor. Base qualities are not recorded, but no much larger clone differs from it by a single base. The identical CDR3 is also encoded by other nucleotide sequences in the sample.

In total, just over 650 healthy bone marrow donors made up the cohort. At the time of sampling, all cohort members were nominally healthy, though unrecorded immune exposures were likely present. The donor tested CMV seropositive and was one of the 289 seropositive cohort members. A peripheral blood sample was provided by each donor, and peripheral blood mononuclear cells were used for TCR beta sequencing. Genomic DNA was extracted from the blood cell samples with the Qiagen DNeasy Blood Extraction Kit. Sequencing input: PBMCs. The rearrangement joined TRBV11-2 to TRBJ2-7; the junction holds 12 bases that match TRBD2. The TCR originated in a woman between 50 and 59 years old in good health and CMV-seropositive. The CDR3 protein is CASSPLAGGYEQYF. The DNA sequence is as follows: TGTGCCAGCAGCCCACTAGCGGGGGGTTACGAGCAGTACTTC.